The TCR beta chain described here comes from a study of human T cells and chemical hapten exposure. Study at large: Each patient's scalp received weekly diphenylcyclopropenone throughout the roughly 23-week study. The patients were mostly female; they had alopecia areata, totalis or universalis.

TCRdb fed the RACE reads into MiXCR, producing one record per CDR3 protein. The top ten hold around 2.8% of the sample, which has roughly 100,000 distinct CDR3 sequences, under 35% seen once. Time point given: patch test 3, about 24 weeks after DPC sensitization. Specified treatment: therapeutic diphenylcyclopropenone sensitization with weekly scalp DPC. The CDR3 runs 18 residues. CDR1 is SGHVS and CDR2 is FQNEAQ in the germline V gene. The ends lost 7 bases at V and 1 base at J; junction bases unmatched: 15. This chain links TRBV7-8 with TRBJ2-5; 10 bases match TRBD2. The source was whole blood, collected in connection with sensitization to the hapten diphenylcyclopropenone (DPC). This receptor was obtained from a man aged 35-49 years with alopecia areata. Some clones in this sample may be carry-over from other donors' samples. CDR3 residues: CASTTRGASGSLQETQYF. CDR3 nucleotide sequence: TGTGCCAGCACCACCCGGGGGGCTAGCGGGAGCCTCCAAGAGACCCAGTACTTC.